What follows describes a single T cell receptor beta chain. This clonotype is described as medium-sized (0.01 to 0.1%). Its antigen specificity is not known. Base qualities were left out, and no much larger clone turns up one base away. A library made for alpha chains picked up this beta chain off target, so its size means little. Libraries were built with 5' RACE. TCRdb lists the instrument as NextSeq 500. To allow correction of PCR and sequencing errors, the TCR library protocol tagged every TCR cDNA molecule with a unique molecular identifier. The source study handled its data this way. TCR identification, UMI-based error correction and CDR3 extraction were all carried out with Decombinator tools. Expanded TCRs were defined as those above a frequency of 2 per 1,000, corresponding to the top 1% of the tumor frequency distribution. Expanded tumor TCRs were classed as regional if statistically deemed absent (corrected P<0.05) from at least one tumor region, otherwise ubiquitous. Renyi diversity was calculated using the R vegan package after each repertoire was subsampled 100 times to 5,000 TCRs. CDR3 similarity networks were built from amino acid triplet string-kernel similarity, connecting CDR3s with pairwise similarity above 0.82. TCRdb trimmed public reads at Q25 via fastp, called clones via MiXCR and kept in-frame beta chains. All rows with the same CDR3 protein become a single entry with the most common DNA and genes. For this entry, the V and J calls and clone size follow TCRdb and not the study's own pipeline. The sample table records 3,500 to 4,000 distinct CDR3 sequences; 4% to 5.5% of these occur just once. Of the sample, 32% falls within the top ten clones.

The sample comes from a study of spatial heterogeneity in lung cancer (dated by TCRdb to the late 2010s). Broadly, across the study: Beta-chain transcripts were consistently detected in greater numbers than alpha-chain transcripts, which likely reflects a higher abundance of beta-chain transcripts. In non-small cell lung cancer, the study quantitatively compared TCR alpha and beta repertoires across several tumor regions, matched nontumor lung, and blood. Nonsynonymous mutation counts, determined by whole-exome sequencing of tumor tissue, were related to features of the TCR repertoire. In the raw uncorrected reads, each unique combination of TCR and UMI appeared more than ten times on average. At surgery, both alpha and beta chains were TCR-sequenced in about 200 tumor regions, some 64 matched nontumor lung samples and a few dozen PBMC samples. In tumor regions, TCR transcript counts showed a strong correlation with a T cell transcriptional module score from matched bulk RNA-seq. The investigation overall reported the following: Confirming at a functional level the hypothesis that regional TCRs recognize regional mutations was considered to require additional single-cell paired TCR alpha and beta sequencing. Counts of ubiquitous and regional expanded TCRs were found to correlate with counts of ubiquitous and regional nonsynonymous mutations, respectively. Estimated TCR-seq coverage of tumor T cells was only about 6.5% for alpha chains and 13% for beta chains. The number of expanded intratumoral alpha and beta TCRs correlated with the tumor nonsynonymous mutation count.

What this sample's time point label stands for: sample taken at primary tumor resection. Samples were obtained from 65 to 90 patients with early-stage, untreated non-small cell lung cancer from the lung TRACERx cohort. Without any cell sorting, TCR sequencing was performed on whole RNA extracted either from tumor and nontumor lung tissue or from cryopreserved PBMC samples. Only patients with enough RNA available from two or more tumor regions were chosen for TCR sequencing. A lung pathologist reviewed the tumor and adjacent nontumor lung specimens before the specimens were selected. The germline V gene gives CDR1 as SGHRS and CDR2 as YFSETQ. The CDR3 holds 15 amino acids from the cysteine to the phenylalanine. The retained sequence is limited to the CDR3, 45 bases, with the frame set at the first base. Trimming costs V 0 bases and J 0 bases, and their ends lie 8 bases apart.

This receptor was taken from a female donor with early-stage non-small cell lung cancer. Sequencing used lung tumor tissue, obtained at surgery. Here the chain combines TRBV5-1 and TRBJ2-3; no confident D gene assignment can be made. The bases read TGCGCCAGCAGCTTGGAATTCCCTAGCACAGATACGCAGTATTTT. Translated, it reads CASSLEFPSTDTQYF.